Given below is one T cell receptor (beta chain) in context. Its antigen is unknown. The sample holds no much larger clone one base away, and base qualities are not on file. This record belongs to a study of blood T cell repertoires in COVID-19 (dated by TCRdb to the early 2020s). Background for the entire study: Samples from collaborators originated in the United States, Italy and Spain and spanned both the acute and convalescent phases of COVID-19. Samples came from the ongoing ImmuneRACE study (first 160 participants) plus 1,254 subjects from 6 global collaborators. Where HLA class I and class II types were available, the types were taken from metadata supplied by the sample provider, not from assay-based typing. A de-identified subject ID, COVID-19 status, age in years and sex were almost always included in the sample metadata. The dataset comprised deeply sampled blood TCRbeta repertoires from subjects exposed to, actively infected with, or recovered from COVID-19. The repertoires were released in a freely available public database intended as a resource for research on the immune response to SARS-CoV-2. The prospective study material was composed of cDNA or gDNA derived from T cells, B-cell-depleted T cells, or PBMCs. Broad study findings and their caveats: Clinical and demographic metadata were provided uncurated, with the amount varying by source and participant.

TCRbeta CDR3 regions were amplified from genomic DNA by means of the immunoSEQ Assay, a bias-controlled multiplex PCR. The paper's processing steps were these. Within the assay, amplification of reference gene primers was used to estimate how many nucleated cells each sample contained. Sequence reads were collapsed and filtered to measure the absolute abundance of every unique TCRbeta CDR3 rearrangement. For each sample, productive Simpson clonality was calculated as the square root of Simpson's diversity index across productive rearrangements. Imported from immuneACCESS, the table was reduced by TCRdb to in-frame sequences with V and J called. These copies leave out some clones; in studies compared against another copy, an unresolved V gene accounts for under half, and the cause of the remainder is not known. The DNA was the basis for D and trimming; V, J and clone size are from that table. The sample table shows under 200,000 clones, and 85% are seen once. 8.3% of the sample goes to the ten largest clones.

One collaborating source in Seattle enrolled patients while the patients were actively infected and followed the patients over time throughout the course of disease. Whole blood was collected in K2EDTA tubes by collaborating institutions according to the institutions' own protocols. For TCRbeta analysis, collaborator samples were shipped as frozen whole blood, as isolated PBMCs, or as DNA extracted from either sample type. CDR1 and CDR2 were assigned from the germline V gene as SNHLY and FYNNEI. The CDR3, cysteine through phenylalanine, is 13 amino acids long. The CDR3 DNA has 39 bases and is translated from base 1. V is cut by 8 bases and J by 7 bases, and the space between the germline ends is 14 bases.

The sequence links TRBV2 to TRBJ2-2; the D gene is possibly TRBD2, with 6 bases matching. Specimen: peripheral blood. The clonotype originates from a woman aged 55 to 70 with COVID-19, enrolled during active disease. The encoded CDR3 is CASGGLRGGELFF. The DNA sequence is given as TGTGCCAGCGGAGGGTTGAGGGGCGGGGAGCTGTTTTTT.